This is a list of T cell receptor beta chains from one sample in a study of T cells in Graves' hyperthyroidism and ophthalmopathy. From the multiplex PCR reads, TCRdb called clonotypes with MiXCR, one entry per CDR3 protein. The sample consists of approximately 700,000 distinct CDR3 sequences, roughly 15% of them appearing once. Sequenced: blood. Every receptor here comes from a man younger than 35 with Graves' hyperthyroidism. The conserved cysteine and the conserved F or W are not part of the CDR3 here.

TRBV28,TRBJ2-3,ASSLGLAGVIDTQY
TRBV5-1,TRBJ2-7,ASSYGGTSYEQY
TRBV6-1,TRBJ2-7,ASRHSYEQY
TRBV28,TRBJ1-5,ASSDPTGGSNQPQH
TRBV27,TRBJ1-6,ASRPRARGFFGSPLH
TRBV4-1,TRBJ1-4,ASSHSRVHGHEKLF
TRBV20-1,TRBJ1-6,SASSAGRDNSPLH
TRBV5-1,TRBJ2-1,ASSVLAGSFNEQF
TRBV7-2,TRBJ2-7,ASSFGPGQGYEQY
TRBV5-1,TRBJ2-1,ASSSDGVPYNEQF
TRBV19,TRBJ1-5,ASSIEGVGSNQSQH
TRBV28,TRBJ1-1,ASSLGQGETEAF
TRBV11-2,TRBJ2-1,TSSLDPQSSYNEQF
TRBV24-1,TRBJ2-7,ATSEGAEQY
TRBV7-6,TRBJ2-7,ASSLNSGISYEQY
TRBV15,TRBJ1-4,ATSSEDQEKLF
TRBV3-1,TRBJ1-2,ASSFPGGLPYGYT
TRBV4-1,TRBJ1-2,ASSQEGTANFYGYT
TRBV7-3,TRBJ2-7,ASSLTGGAPSYEQY
TRBV6-1,TRBJ2-1,ASSPLAGRLGGEQF
TRBV18,TRBJ2-1,ASSPLFSYNEQF
TRBV5-4,TRBJ1-4,ASSLSGTANEKLF
TRBV7-9,TRBJ2-1,ASSPTPPNSYNEQF
TRBV6-2/TRBV6-3,TRBJ1-6,ASSQIPRTSGSPLH
TRBV5-5,TRBJ1-1,ASSLGATATEAF
TRBV15,TRBJ1-5,ATSGSNQPQH
TRBV5-1,TRBJ1-4,ASSWGGGNEKLF
TRBV25-1,TRBJ2-7,ASSAETSGTTYEQY
TRBV2,TRBJ2-2,ASSDDSNTGELF
TRBV28,TRBJ2-1,ASSLWRNEQF
TRBV2,TRBJ1-5,ASSSTRGGNQPQH
TRBV2,TRBJ2-3,ASSATGWSATDTQY
TRBV27,TRBJ2-3,ASSLKAGGGDTQY
TRBV6-2/TRBV6-3,TRBJ1-3,AGVGGNTIY
TRBV15,TRBJ2-7,ATSEGLAVYEQY
TRBV4-1,TRBJ2-5,ASSPRQLGLSGETQY
TRBV7-9,TRBJ2-1,ASSLEGIEQF
TRBV12-3/TRBV12-4,TRBJ1-5,ASRPDSAYSNQPQH
TRBV2,TRBJ2-3,ASRALAGGPDTQY
TRBV2,TRBJ1-2,ASRMTGWGYT
TRBV19,TRBJ1-4,ASSMGQVSTNEKLF
TRBV18,TRBJ2-1,ASSPRQSGISLREQF